A single sample is the source of the 30 T cell receptor beta chains below, sequenced in a study of beta chain features in type 1 diabetes. Notes on the study in general: Shortening that was moderate but significant affected the TCRB CDR3s of Type 1 diabetes patients in all four CD4+ subsets.

Which antigens these TCRs recognize remains unknown. As every portion of the isolated RNA was reverse transcribed, the sequencing read expressed TCRB transcripts. Sequencing was performed with immunoSEQ multiplex PCR; in TCRdb, only in-frame clones are kept and a portion is missing. The sample yields hundreds of thousands of clones, 11% to 15% seen once. Sequencing was carried out using naive CD4+ T cells from blood. The receptor set was obtained from a man aged 18 to 30 with type 1 diabetes.

This clone has just a few counts. The rearrangement uses TRBV11-2 and TRBJ2-5; D may be TRBD1 or TRBD2 (5 bases each). Trimming took 5 bases from V and 5 from J, leaving 15 bases between them. This CDR3 region has 14 residues. In germline, CDR1 is SGHAT, CDR2 FQNNGV. CDR3 amino acids: CASSPPGSHETQYF. DNA of the CDR3: TGTGCCAGCAGCCCCCCAGGGAGTCACGAGACCCAGTACTTC.

This clone was detected only a few times. The V gene is TRBV5-1, the J gene TRBJ1-1; no clear D. The V gene's germline CDR1 is SGHRS and CDR2 YFSETQ. The CDR3 runs to 14 residues. Trimming stripped 0 bases from V and 5 bases from J, with 11 bases between. The CDR3 DNA is TGCGCCAGCAGCTTGGAGGTCGCGGTTACTGAAGCTTTCTTT. Encoded protein: CASSLEVAVTEAFF. Using reference TRBV5-1 and TRBJ1-1 for the parts outside the CDR3, the full variable domain is KAGVTQTPRYLIKTRGQQVTLSCSPISGHRSVSWYQQTPGQGLQFLFEYFSETQRNKGNFPGRFSGRQFSNSRSEMNVSTLELGDSALYLCASSLEVAVTEAFFGQGTRLTVV.

The chain couples TRBV19 to TRBJ2-7; TRBD1 matches at 9 bases. The CDR3 runs to 15 residues. After removal of 4 bases from V and 5 bases from J, the junction contained 9 bases not matched to a gene. In germline, CDR1 is LNHDA, CDR2 SQIVND (reference sequence). CDR3 sequence: CASSNYAGTGNEQYF. CDR3 DNA: TGTGCCAGTAGTAACTATGCCGGGACAGGGAACGAGCAGTACTTC.

As DNA, the CDR3 is TGTGCCAGCAGCTTGGAGGGGGGTGAAAAACTGTTTTTT. It yields the protein CASSLEGGEKLFF. The V gene is TRBV5-4, the J gene TRBJ1-4; D perhaps matches TRBD1 (6 bases). The germline V gene encodes CDR1 SGHNT and CDR2 YYREEE (reference sequence). The V end was cut by 0 bases, the J end by 7 bases, with 7 bases between. The CDR3 contains 13 residues.

The sample holds a few counts of this clone. The chain is built from TRBV29-1 and TRBJ2-5; 9 positions match TRBD1. This CDR3 spans 13 amino acids. The germline V gene encodes CDR1 SQVTM and CDR2 ANQGSEA. Germline trimming cut 7 bases from V and 1 base from J; bases unmatched to any gene: 4. The CDR3 nucleotides read TGCAGCGGTAGGGACAGGGCCCAAGAGACCCAGTACTTC. Residues: CSGRDRAQETQYF.

This clone has more than one count but fewer than ten. This chain joins TRBV30 and TRBJ2-7, with a weak D call TRBD1 (5 bases). Looked up from germline, CDR1 is GTSNPN and CDR2 is SVGIG (reference sequence). The CDR3 totals 14 residues. Deletions cut 5 bases from V and 0 bases from J, with 14 bases between. CDR3 amino acids: CAWGQAPSSYEQYF. Here the CDR3 DNA reads TGTGCCTGGGGACAAGCCCCGAGCTCCTACGAGCAGTACTTC. The full variable domain, in which reference TRBV30 and TRBJ2-7 provide the parts outside the CDR3, is SQTIHQWPATLVQPVGSPLSLECTVEGTSNPNLYWYRQAAGRGLQLLFYSVGIGQISSEVPQNLSASRPQDRQFILSSKKLLLSDSGFYLCAWGQAPSSYEQYFGPGTRLTVT.

The V gene is TRBV4-3, the J gene TRBJ1-1; D is perhaps TRBD1 (6 bases). The CDR3 consists of 14 residues. The germline V gene encodes CDR1 LGHNA and CDR2 YSLEER. V was trimmed by 2 bases and J by 3 bases, leaving 10 bases between them. The CDR3 DNA follows: TGCGCCAGCAGCCAATTTGAGGGGGACACTGAAGCTTTCTTT. Residues: CASSQFEGDTEAFF.

The gene calls are TRBV4-2 and TRBJ2-1; D gene unclear. V lost 2 bases and J 6 bases, leaving 14 bases between the germline ends. The CDR3 loop spans 15 amino acids. Germline V gene data show CDR1 as LGHNA and CDR2 as YNFKEQ. For the CDR3, the DNA is TGTGCCAGCAGCCAAAACCCCGGGTCATTCAATGAGCAGTTCTTC. Its protein is CASSQNPGSFNEQFF.

This clone appeared a few times. This CDR3 reads CASSHQVGEQYF. Written as DNA, the CDR3 is TGTGCCAGCAGCCACCAAGTAGGCGAGCAGTACTTC. The chain couples TRBV7-2 to TRBJ2-7; unclear D gene. V was cut by 5 bases and J by 6 bases, with 11 bases left in between. CDR3 length: 12 amino acids. The germline gives CDR1 SGHTA, CDR2 FQGNSA.

With respect to this clone: In the same sample, other DNA sequences code for this CDR3. The chain links TRBV10-3 to TRBJ2-5; TRBD1 is a possible D gene (6 bases). This CDR3 is built from 12 residues. Germline V gives CDR1 ENHRY, CDR2 SYGVKD. V was pared by 3 bases and J by 4 bases, with 6 bases between. CDR3 sequence (DNA): TGTGCCATCAGTGACAGGGGAGAGACCCAGTACTTC. It specifies CAISDRGETQYF.

This sequence joins TRBV11-2 and TRBJ1-1; D is uncertain. The CDR3 length is 15 residues. V dropped 6 bases and J dropped 0 bases, with 14 bases sitting between them. Germline CDR1 SGHAT, CDR2 FQNNGV. The DNA of the CDR3 is TGTGCCAGCAGACGTCTTCGGGGTTTGAACACTGAAGCTTTCTTT. It translates to CASRRLRGLNTEAFF.

This clone turned up a few times. V and J are TRBV5-1 and TRBJ2-7; no clear D. The V end lost 4 bases, the J end lost 2 bases, and 10 bases lay between the germline ends. Germline V gives CDR1 SGHRS, CDR2 YFSETQ. The CDR3 extends over 13 amino acids. The CDR3 loop is CASSRDTAYEQYF. The CDR3 DNA reads as TGCGCCAGCAGCCGCGACACCGCCTACGAGCAGTACTTC.

This clone was counted a few times. The chain recombines TRBV9 with TRBJ1-1; D is perhaps TRBD1 (6 bases). Trimming pared 3 bases from V and 0 bases from J, leaving 12 bases between. Germline V gene lookup returns CDR1 SGDLS and CDR2 YYNGEE. CDR3 length: 15 amino acids. CDR3 DNA: TGTGCCAGCAGCGCCACAGGACAGCTGAACACTGAAGCTTTCTTT. Residues: CASSATGQLNTEAFF. The whole variable domain, remainder taken from reference TRBV9 and TRBJ1-1, is DSGVTQTPKHLITATGQRVTLRCSPRSGDLSVYWYQQSLDQGLQFLIQYYNGEERAKGNILERFSAQQFPDLHSELNLSSLELGDSALYFCASSATGQLNTEAFFGQGTRLTVV.

Note on this clone: The sample holds other DNA sequences that translate to the same CDR3. The genes are TRBV30 and TRBJ2-3; possibly TRBD2 for D (7 bases). CDR1 GTSNPN and CDR2 SVGIG come from the germline V gene (reference sequence). The CDR3 has 15 amino acids. V dropped 0 bases and J dropped 1 base, with 11 bases sitting between them. The CDR3 region has the DNA TGTGCCTGGAGTGTTAGGGGGGGTGGCACAGATACGCAGTATTTT. Translated, it gives CAWSVRGGGTDTQYF.

About this clone itself: Just one base apart from a much larger clone, this may be a read error. The chain recombines TRBV7-6 with TRBJ2-5; D not certain. Germline lookup yields CDR1 SGHVS and CDR2 FNYEAQ. The CDR3 loop spans 11 amino acids. V lost 5 bases, J lost 2 bases, and 3 bases lay in between. CDR3 amino acids: CASSIQETQYF. CDR3 in DNA: TGTGCCAGCAGCATACAAGAGACCCAGTACTTC.

This chain links TRBV7-9 with TRBJ2-1, with D possibly called TRBD1 or TRBD2 (5 bases each). Trimming stripped 5 bases from V and 4 bases from J, with 21 bases between. Germline assignment: CDR1 SEHNR and CDR2 FQNEAQ (reference sequence). This CDR3 comprises 17 residues. The CDR3 is CASSLNPIGESYNEQFF. The CDR3 region has the DNA TGTGCCAGCAGCCTAAATCCCATAGGGGAGTCTTACAATGAGCAGTTCTTC. The full variable domain, completed using reference TRBV7-9 and TRBJ2-1, is DTGVSQNPRHKITKRGQNVTFRCDPISEHNRLYWYRQTLGQGPEFLTYFQNEAQLEKSRLLSDRFSAERPKGSFSTLEIQRTEQGDSAMYLCASSLNPIGESYNEQFFGPGTRLTVL.

CDR3 in amino acids: CASSFTGGAGDQPQHF. The CDR3 DNA reads TGTGCCAGCAGCTTTACAGGGGGCGCAGGAGACCAGCCCCAGCATTTT. V usage is TRBV11-2 and J usage is TRBJ1-5, with 9 bases matching TRBD1. The CDR3 covers 16 residues. V gave up 3 bases and J gave up 7 bases; unmatched junction bases: 10. Germline V gene data show CDR1 as SGHAT and CDR2 as FQNNGV.

This clone was seen a handful of times. The chain is built from TRBV6-1 and TRBJ2-1; D is unclear. The CDR3 sequence is 15 residues long. The germline V gene has CDR1 MNHNS and CDR2 SASEGT. Deletions cut 1 base from V and 0 bases from J, with 7 bases between. In DNA form, the CDR3 reads TGTGCCAGCAGTGAAGGGCACAGCTCCTACAATGAGCAGTTCTTC. Translation: CASSEGHSSYNEQFF.

The rearrangement uses TRBV30 and TRBJ2-5; TRBD2 might be the D (6 bases). The V end was cut by 6 bases, the J end by 1 base, with 12 bases between. The V gene's germline CDR1 is GTSNPN and CDR2 SVGIG (reference sequence). CDR3 length equals 13 residues. Here the CDR3 DNA reads TGTGCCTGCAGGGACTTTCCCCAAGAGACCCAGTACTTC. It is translated as CACRDFPQETQYF.

This clone was counted between two and nine times. This sequence joins TRBV28 and TRBJ2-7, with unresolved D. Trimming took 6 bases from V and 0 from J, leaving 12 bases between them. CDR1 and CDR2 (germline): MDHEN, SYDVKM. This CDR3 is built from 14 residues. As DNA, the CDR3 is TGTGCCAGCAGGGCGGTCCCGAGCTCCTACGAGCAGTACTTC. It specifies CASRAVPSSYEQYF.

This chain links TRBV27 with TRBJ2-3, with D possibly being TRBD1 or TRBD2 (6 bases each). V lost 5 bases and J lost 2, with 17 bases in between. CDR1 MNHEY and CDR2 SMNVEV come from the germline V gene (reference sequence). The CDR3 extends over 16 amino acids. This CDR3 is CASSPLGGGFTDTQYF. The CDR3 DNA sequence: TGTGCCAGCAGTCCCCTCGGGGGCGGGTTCACAGATACGCAGTATTTT.

The CDR3 loop is CASSIGTSGGTDTQYF. CDR3 nucleotides: TGTGCCAGCAGTATCGGGACTAGCGGGGGCACAGATACGCAGTATTTT. The chain links TRBV28 to TRBJ2-3; 13 nucleotides match TRBD2. The CDR3 consists of 16 residues. J lost 1 base, V lost 5 bases, and 3 bases had no gene match. Germline assignment: CDR1 MDHEN and CDR2 SYDVKM.

In this sample, this clone turned up a few times. The chain recombines TRBV30 with TRBJ2-3; perhaps TRBD1 as D (6 bases). Per the germline V gene, CDR1 is GTSNPN and CDR2 is SVGIG (reference sequence). Trimming removed 0 bases at V and 4 bases at J, with 8 bases between. The CDR3 is 13 residues long. This CDR3 is CAWSVGTPDTQYF. Here the CDR3 DNA reads TGTGCCTGGAGTGTAGGGACACCAGATACGCAGTATTTT.

This clone was seen a few times. The V gene is TRBV11-2, the J gene TRBJ2-1; 7 bases fit TRBD1. This CDR3 has 16 amino acids. V shed 5 bases, J shed 1 base, and the junction held 8 bases outside the gene matches. The germline V gene has CDR1 SGHAT and CDR2 FQNNGV. The CDR3 is CASSGGPGQSYNEQFF. The CDR3 coding sequence is TGTGCCAGCAGCGGGGGACCGGGACAGTCCTACAATGAGCAGTTCTTC.

Only a few counts were recorded for this clone. Other DNA sequences of this sample code for an identical CDR3. The CDR3 nucleotides are TGCAGTGCCGACTACAATGAGCAGTTCTTC. Translated, it gives CSADYNEQFF. The chain joins TRBV20-1 to TRBJ2-1; D is undetermined. The CDR3 totals 10 residues. In germline, CDR1 is DFQATT, CDR2 SNEGSKA (reference sequence). The V end was cut by 6 bases, the J end by 3 bases, with 3 bases between.

The chain combines TRBV27 with TRBJ1-2; tentative D call: TRBD1 (5 bases). CDR3 length equals 13 residues. Deletions cut 4 bases from V and 7 bases from J, with 13 bases between. Germline V gives CDR1 MNHEY, CDR2 SMNVEV (reference sequence). In DNA, the CDR3 is TGTGCCAGCAGTTCTCTACAGGTTGGTGGCTACACCTTC. It specifies CASSSLQVGGYTF.

The genes are TRBV30 and TRBJ2-4; 11 bases agree with TRBD1. CDR1 is GTSNPN and CDR2 is SVGIG in the germline V gene (reference sequence). Trimming removed 0 bases from V and 3 bases from J; junction bases left unmatched: 4. The CDR3 extends over 16 amino acids. CDR3 sequence reads: CAWSVGDRGYKNIQYF. The DNA of the CDR3 is TGTGCCTGGAGTGTAGGGGACAGGGGGTACAAAAACATTCAGTACTTC.

This clone was seen a few times. Here the CDR3 DNA reads TGTGCCAGCAGCCCCCTAGAGGGGGCGGGCGATACGCAGTATTTT. Translation gives CASSPLEGAGDTQYF. The chain combines TRBV11-2 with TRBJ2-3; 7 nucleotides agree with TRBD1. Unmatched junction bases numbered 11, after V lost 5 bases and J lost 6 bases. Germline-derived CDR1 and CDR2 are SGHAT and FQNNGV. This CDR3 spans 15 amino acids. The full variable domain, completed using reference TRBV11-2 and TRBJ2-3, is EAGVAQSPRYKIIEKRQSVAFWCNPISGHATLYWYQQILGQGPKLLIQFQNNGVVDDSQLPKDRFSAERLKGVDSTLKIQPAKLEDSAVYLCASSPLEGAGDTQYFGPGTRLTVL.

J is TRBJ2-3 and V is TRBV2; D remains ambiguous. Germline V gives CDR1 SNHLY, CDR2 FYNNEI. V lost 7 bases to trimming and J lost 9 bases, with 23 bases between them. The CDR3 is made up of 15 amino acids. The CDR3, as DNA: TGTGCCAGCAACGTACTCACTCGGACGGGTGGGACGCAGTATTTT. Its translation is CASNVLTRTGGTQYF.

J is TRBJ1-6 and V is TRBV5-1; D perhaps matches TRBD1 (6 bases). The CDR3 spans 13 residues. Trimming stripped 0 bases from V and 8 bases from J, with 6 bases between. Germline lookup yields CDR1 SGHRS and CDR2 YFSETQ. The CDR3 loop reads CASSLGTDSPLHF. In DNA form, the CDR3 reads TGCGCCAGCAGCTTGGGGACAGATTCACCCCTCCACTTT.